The 21 T cell receptor beta chains below all came from one sample that was sequenced in a study of graft-versus-host responses after intestinal transplantation. Their recognized antigens are unknown. Measured with immunoSEQ multiplex PCR; TCRdb has only the in-frame clones, and not every one. The sample lists around 100,000 clones; about 92% were seen once. The sample consisted of unstimulated CD8+ T cells sorted from spleen or lymph node cells, taken before transplant. These receptors all stem from a human donor who was the organ donor for an intestinal transplant.

This chain uses TRBV10-1 with TRBJ2-1, with 12 bases aligning to TRBD2. This CDR3 has 16 amino acids. Germline V CDR1 and CDR2: WNHNN, SYGVQD (reference sequence). The V and J ends lost 10 bases and 4 bases, in that order; junction bases with no gene match: 11. This chain's CDR3 is CATGDVGLAGYNEQFF. In DNA form, the CDR3 reads TGCGCCACCGGGGACGTGGGACTAGCGGGTTACAATGAGCAGTTCTTC.

The CDR3 protein is CASSGTGGTEAFF. In DNA, the CDR3 is TGTGCCAGCAGCGGGACAGGGGGCACTGAAGCTTTCTTT. This chain uses TRBV9 with TRBJ1-1; the match to TRBD1 covers 10 bases. Looked up from germline, CDR1 is SGDLS and CDR2 is YYNGEE. The CDR3 is 13 residues long. Unmatched junction bases numbered 0, after V lost 3 bases and J lost 4 bases.

The chain uses TRBV5-4 and TRBJ2-5, with D possibly TRBD2 on 6 matching bases. The length of the CDR3 is 15 residues. Looked up from germline, CDR1 is SGHNT and CDR2 is YYREEE (reference sequence). The V end lost 2 bases, the J end lost 2 bases, and 13 bases lay between the germline ends. This CDR3 reads CASSFFAGYQETQYF. As DNA, the CDR3 is TGTGCCAGCAGCTTTTTTGCGGGGTATCAAGAGACCCAGTACTTC. Complete variable domain (other parts from reference TRBV5-4 and TRBJ2-5): ETGVTQSPTHLIKTRGQQVTLRCSSQSGHNTVSWYQQALGQGPQFIFQYYREEENGRGNFPPRFSGLQFPNYSSELNVNALELDDSALYLCASSFFAGYQETQYFGPGTRLLVL.

This clone appeared once. The V call is TRBV2, the J call TRBJ1-5, with 11 bases lining up with TRBD1. The CDR3 loop spans 15 amino acids. Trimming cost V 6 bases and J 6 bases; bases outside gene matches: 7. CDR1 SNHLY and CDR2 FYNNEI come from the germline V gene. The CDR3: CASSPGQGASQPQHF. In DNA form, the CDR3 reads TGTGCCAGCAGCCCCGGACAGGGGGCCAGTCAGCCCCAGCATTTT.

The CDR3, as DNA: TGTGCCTGGAGTACCGGGAACAATGAGCAGTTCTTC. This sequence encodes CAWSTGNNEQFF. This rearrangement joins TRBV30 to TRBJ2-1; TRBD2 is a possible D gene (5 bases). Per the germline V gene, CDR1 is GTSNPN and CDR2 is SVGIG (reference sequence). The ends were cut back, 2 bases at V and 5 bases at J, with 7 bases in the middle. The CDR3 runs 12 residues.

The rearrangement links TRBV19 to TRBJ1-5; no reliable D call. Germline-derived CDR1 and CDR2 are LNHDA and SQIVND (reference sequence). V was shortened by 3 bases and J by 2 bases, with 11 bases between the two germline ends. CDR3 length: 15 amino acids. The CDR3 DNA sequence: TGTGCCAGTAGTATTGCGGGTCCCCGCAATCAGCCCCAGCATTTT. Residues: CASSIAGPRNQPQHF. Combining the CDR3 with reference TRBV19 and TRBJ1-5 gives the whole variable domain DGGITQSPKYLFRKEGQNVTLSCEQNLNHDAMYWYRQDPGQGLRLIYYSQIVNDFQKGDIAEGYSVSREKKESFPLTVTSAQKNPTAFYLCASSIAGPRNQPQHFGDGTRLSIL.

This clone was picked up a small number of times. The J gene is TRBJ2-7, the V gene TRBV5-6; the match to TRBD1 covers 7 bases. Germline loops: CDR1 SGHDT, CDR2 YYEEEE. Unmatched junction bases numbered 6, after V lost 4 bases and J lost 2 bases. The CDR3 is 14 amino acids. This CDR3 reads CASSEGTVTYEQYF. The DNA for the CDR3 is TGTGCCAGCAGCGAGGGGACAGTGACCTACGAGCAGTACTTC.

The chain couples TRBV9 to TRBJ1-5; D is unclear. Germline V gene lookup returns CDR1 SGDLS and CDR2 YYNGEE. The CDR3 loop spans 16 amino acids. The ends were cut back, 4 bases at V and 0 bases at J, with 14 bases in the middle. The CDR3 sequence is CASSPEDGYSNQPQHF. CDR3 DNA sequence: TGTGCCAGCAGCCCAGAGGACGGTTATAGCAATCAGCCCCAGCATTTT.

V usage is TRBV18 and J usage is TRBJ2-1, with D possibly matching TRBD2 (6 bases). Germline CDR1 KGHSH, CDR2 LQKENI. Trimming took off 5 bases at V and 8 bases at J, with 13 bases between the two ends. The CDR3 totals 13 residues. CDR3 sequence reads: CASSAGPEDEQFF. The CDR3, as DNA: TGTGCCAGCTCAGCGGGACCTGAGGATGAGCAGTTCTTC.

This chain connects TRBV4-1 to TRBJ2-5; D might be TRBD1 (5 bases). V dropped 4 bases and J dropped 0 bases, with 18 bases sitting between them. Germline V gene sequence: CDR1 MGHRA, CDR2 YSYEKL. This CDR3 comprises 17 residues. The CDR3 bases are TGCGCCAGCAGCCTGTGGGCCGGGCAGGGCCACCAAGAGACCCAGTACTTC. It yields the protein CASSLWAGQGHQETQYF.

The V call is TRBV27, the J call TRBJ1-2, with a tentative D call TRBD1 (5 bases). V was shortened by 5 bases and J by 7 bases, with 17 bases between the two germline ends. CDR1 and CDR2 from the germline V gene are MNHEY and SMNVEV (reference sequence). The CDR3 spans 14 residues. The CDR3 DNA sequence: TGTGCCAGCAGTCCCGGGGGGGGTAGAAGTGGCTACACCTTC. Protein: CASSPGGGRSGYTF.

The rearrangement uses TRBV14 and TRBJ2-1; D uncertain. The germline V gene has CDR1 SGHDN and CDR2 FVKESK. This CDR3 has 16 residues. Trimming took 2 bases from V and 2 from J, leaving 13 bases between them. CDR3 DNA: TGTGCCAGCAGCCAAAATCTTGGGGTGACCTACAATGAGCAGTTCTTC. This sequence encodes CASSQNLGVTYNEQFF.

The CDR3 nucleotides are TGTGCCAGCAGTTTATGGAGGAGCTCCTATAATTCACCCCTCCACTTT. It is translated as CASSLWRSSYNSPLHF. The chain is built from TRBV28 and TRBJ1-6; D ambiguous. Looked up from germline, CDR1 is MDHEN and CDR2 is SYDVKM. V lost 0 bases and J lost 0, with 6 bases in between. There are 16 residues in the CDR3.

V and J are TRBV7-9 and TRBJ1-1, with D tentatively TRBD1 (6 bases). The V end was cut by 5 bases, the J end by 3 bases, with 22 bases between. The CDR3 runs 17 residues. CDR1 and CDR2 (germline): SEHNR, FQNEAQ (reference sequence). The CDR3 protein is CASSPSGALGEDTEAFF. CDR3 nucleotides: TGTGCCAGCAGCCCCTCGGGGGCTTTGGGGGAGGACACTGAAGCTTTCTTT. Supplemented by reference TRBV7-9 and TRBJ1-1, the full variable domain reads DTGVSQNPRHKITKRGQNVTFRCDPISEHNRLYWYRQTLGQGPEFLTYFQNEAQLEKSRLLSDRFSAERPKGSFSTLEIQRTEQGDSAMYLCASSPSGALGEDTEAFFGQGTRLTVV.

The rearrangement uses TRBV7-3 and TRBJ2-1; no definite D call. Per germline, CDR1 SGHTA and CDR2 FQGTGA. The CDR3 is 24 amino acids. Trimming pared 1 base from V and 1 base from J, leaving 35 bases between. DNA for the CDR3: TGTGCCAGCAGCTTAAAGGTAGGCAGGTACCCCCGGGCCGGGTACCCCCCATCCTACAATGAGCAGTTCTTC. As protein: CASSLKVGRYPRAGYPPSYNEQFF.

The genes are TRBV7-8 and TRBJ2-2, with D perhaps matching TRBD1 or TRBD2 (5 bases each). CDR1 is SGHVS, CDR2 FQNEAQ, per germline. This CDR3 has 15 amino acids. V shed 0 bases and J shed 5 bases, with 10 bases lying between them. CDR3 residues: CASSLAGEGTGELFF. CDR3 nucleotide sequence: TGTGCCAGCAGCTTAGCGGGAGAGGGGACCGGGGAGCTGTTTTTT.

The chain has TRBV30 and TRBJ2-5; D is perhaps TRBD2 (6 bases). There are 15 residues in the CDR3. The V and J ends lost 4 bases and 1 base respectively, with 16 bases between them. CDR1 is GTSNPN and CDR2 is SVGIG in the germline V gene (reference sequence). The CDR3 here is CAWTTGGGGQETQYF. CDR3 in DNA: TGTGCCTGGACCACCGGGGGTGGGGGCCAAGAGACCCAGTACTTC.

V gene TRBV28 combines with J gene TRBJ2-3; D ambiguous. Germline V gene sequence: CDR1 MDHEN, CDR2 SYDVKM. The CDR3 has 16 amino acids. V was trimmed by 3 bases and J by 0 bases, leaving 13 bases between them. CDR3 coding DNA: TGTGCCAGCAGTTTTTTAGGTGGGCGGAGCACAGATACGCAGTATTTT. Amino acid sequence: CASSFLGGRSTDTQYF.

The V gene is TRBV4-2, the J gene TRBJ2-1; D unclear. This CDR3 is built from 12 residues. Germline V gene lookup returns CDR1 LGHNA and CDR2 YNFKEQ. Trimming stripped 4 bases from V and 10 bases from J, with 11 bases between. The CDR3 nucleotides read TGTGCCAGCAGCCCCCCAGTGGGAGAGCAGTTCTTC. Protein product: CASSPPVGEQFF.

The rearrangement links TRBV27 to TRBJ2-3; D remains ambiguous. Germline CDR1 reads MNHEY; CDR2 reads SMNVEV (reference sequence). Trimming removed 5 bases from V and 5 bases from J, with 20 bases in between. The CDR3 is 16 amino acids. In nucleotides, the CDR3 is TGTGCCAGCAGTCCGTTAGGACGACGAGGCGGAGATACGCAGTATTTT. Amino acids: CASSPLGRRGGDTQYF.

CDR3 region: CASSYSTTAGELFF. The DNA of the CDR3 is TGTGCCAGCAGTTACTCGACTACTGCCGGGGAGCTGTTTTTT. V usage is TRBV6-6 and J usage is TRBJ2-2; tentatively, D is TRBD2 (5 bases). CDR1 MNHNY and CDR2 SVGAGI come from the germline V gene (reference sequence). This CDR3 has 14 residues. Trimming took off 0 bases at V and 6 bases at J, with 8 bases between the two ends.